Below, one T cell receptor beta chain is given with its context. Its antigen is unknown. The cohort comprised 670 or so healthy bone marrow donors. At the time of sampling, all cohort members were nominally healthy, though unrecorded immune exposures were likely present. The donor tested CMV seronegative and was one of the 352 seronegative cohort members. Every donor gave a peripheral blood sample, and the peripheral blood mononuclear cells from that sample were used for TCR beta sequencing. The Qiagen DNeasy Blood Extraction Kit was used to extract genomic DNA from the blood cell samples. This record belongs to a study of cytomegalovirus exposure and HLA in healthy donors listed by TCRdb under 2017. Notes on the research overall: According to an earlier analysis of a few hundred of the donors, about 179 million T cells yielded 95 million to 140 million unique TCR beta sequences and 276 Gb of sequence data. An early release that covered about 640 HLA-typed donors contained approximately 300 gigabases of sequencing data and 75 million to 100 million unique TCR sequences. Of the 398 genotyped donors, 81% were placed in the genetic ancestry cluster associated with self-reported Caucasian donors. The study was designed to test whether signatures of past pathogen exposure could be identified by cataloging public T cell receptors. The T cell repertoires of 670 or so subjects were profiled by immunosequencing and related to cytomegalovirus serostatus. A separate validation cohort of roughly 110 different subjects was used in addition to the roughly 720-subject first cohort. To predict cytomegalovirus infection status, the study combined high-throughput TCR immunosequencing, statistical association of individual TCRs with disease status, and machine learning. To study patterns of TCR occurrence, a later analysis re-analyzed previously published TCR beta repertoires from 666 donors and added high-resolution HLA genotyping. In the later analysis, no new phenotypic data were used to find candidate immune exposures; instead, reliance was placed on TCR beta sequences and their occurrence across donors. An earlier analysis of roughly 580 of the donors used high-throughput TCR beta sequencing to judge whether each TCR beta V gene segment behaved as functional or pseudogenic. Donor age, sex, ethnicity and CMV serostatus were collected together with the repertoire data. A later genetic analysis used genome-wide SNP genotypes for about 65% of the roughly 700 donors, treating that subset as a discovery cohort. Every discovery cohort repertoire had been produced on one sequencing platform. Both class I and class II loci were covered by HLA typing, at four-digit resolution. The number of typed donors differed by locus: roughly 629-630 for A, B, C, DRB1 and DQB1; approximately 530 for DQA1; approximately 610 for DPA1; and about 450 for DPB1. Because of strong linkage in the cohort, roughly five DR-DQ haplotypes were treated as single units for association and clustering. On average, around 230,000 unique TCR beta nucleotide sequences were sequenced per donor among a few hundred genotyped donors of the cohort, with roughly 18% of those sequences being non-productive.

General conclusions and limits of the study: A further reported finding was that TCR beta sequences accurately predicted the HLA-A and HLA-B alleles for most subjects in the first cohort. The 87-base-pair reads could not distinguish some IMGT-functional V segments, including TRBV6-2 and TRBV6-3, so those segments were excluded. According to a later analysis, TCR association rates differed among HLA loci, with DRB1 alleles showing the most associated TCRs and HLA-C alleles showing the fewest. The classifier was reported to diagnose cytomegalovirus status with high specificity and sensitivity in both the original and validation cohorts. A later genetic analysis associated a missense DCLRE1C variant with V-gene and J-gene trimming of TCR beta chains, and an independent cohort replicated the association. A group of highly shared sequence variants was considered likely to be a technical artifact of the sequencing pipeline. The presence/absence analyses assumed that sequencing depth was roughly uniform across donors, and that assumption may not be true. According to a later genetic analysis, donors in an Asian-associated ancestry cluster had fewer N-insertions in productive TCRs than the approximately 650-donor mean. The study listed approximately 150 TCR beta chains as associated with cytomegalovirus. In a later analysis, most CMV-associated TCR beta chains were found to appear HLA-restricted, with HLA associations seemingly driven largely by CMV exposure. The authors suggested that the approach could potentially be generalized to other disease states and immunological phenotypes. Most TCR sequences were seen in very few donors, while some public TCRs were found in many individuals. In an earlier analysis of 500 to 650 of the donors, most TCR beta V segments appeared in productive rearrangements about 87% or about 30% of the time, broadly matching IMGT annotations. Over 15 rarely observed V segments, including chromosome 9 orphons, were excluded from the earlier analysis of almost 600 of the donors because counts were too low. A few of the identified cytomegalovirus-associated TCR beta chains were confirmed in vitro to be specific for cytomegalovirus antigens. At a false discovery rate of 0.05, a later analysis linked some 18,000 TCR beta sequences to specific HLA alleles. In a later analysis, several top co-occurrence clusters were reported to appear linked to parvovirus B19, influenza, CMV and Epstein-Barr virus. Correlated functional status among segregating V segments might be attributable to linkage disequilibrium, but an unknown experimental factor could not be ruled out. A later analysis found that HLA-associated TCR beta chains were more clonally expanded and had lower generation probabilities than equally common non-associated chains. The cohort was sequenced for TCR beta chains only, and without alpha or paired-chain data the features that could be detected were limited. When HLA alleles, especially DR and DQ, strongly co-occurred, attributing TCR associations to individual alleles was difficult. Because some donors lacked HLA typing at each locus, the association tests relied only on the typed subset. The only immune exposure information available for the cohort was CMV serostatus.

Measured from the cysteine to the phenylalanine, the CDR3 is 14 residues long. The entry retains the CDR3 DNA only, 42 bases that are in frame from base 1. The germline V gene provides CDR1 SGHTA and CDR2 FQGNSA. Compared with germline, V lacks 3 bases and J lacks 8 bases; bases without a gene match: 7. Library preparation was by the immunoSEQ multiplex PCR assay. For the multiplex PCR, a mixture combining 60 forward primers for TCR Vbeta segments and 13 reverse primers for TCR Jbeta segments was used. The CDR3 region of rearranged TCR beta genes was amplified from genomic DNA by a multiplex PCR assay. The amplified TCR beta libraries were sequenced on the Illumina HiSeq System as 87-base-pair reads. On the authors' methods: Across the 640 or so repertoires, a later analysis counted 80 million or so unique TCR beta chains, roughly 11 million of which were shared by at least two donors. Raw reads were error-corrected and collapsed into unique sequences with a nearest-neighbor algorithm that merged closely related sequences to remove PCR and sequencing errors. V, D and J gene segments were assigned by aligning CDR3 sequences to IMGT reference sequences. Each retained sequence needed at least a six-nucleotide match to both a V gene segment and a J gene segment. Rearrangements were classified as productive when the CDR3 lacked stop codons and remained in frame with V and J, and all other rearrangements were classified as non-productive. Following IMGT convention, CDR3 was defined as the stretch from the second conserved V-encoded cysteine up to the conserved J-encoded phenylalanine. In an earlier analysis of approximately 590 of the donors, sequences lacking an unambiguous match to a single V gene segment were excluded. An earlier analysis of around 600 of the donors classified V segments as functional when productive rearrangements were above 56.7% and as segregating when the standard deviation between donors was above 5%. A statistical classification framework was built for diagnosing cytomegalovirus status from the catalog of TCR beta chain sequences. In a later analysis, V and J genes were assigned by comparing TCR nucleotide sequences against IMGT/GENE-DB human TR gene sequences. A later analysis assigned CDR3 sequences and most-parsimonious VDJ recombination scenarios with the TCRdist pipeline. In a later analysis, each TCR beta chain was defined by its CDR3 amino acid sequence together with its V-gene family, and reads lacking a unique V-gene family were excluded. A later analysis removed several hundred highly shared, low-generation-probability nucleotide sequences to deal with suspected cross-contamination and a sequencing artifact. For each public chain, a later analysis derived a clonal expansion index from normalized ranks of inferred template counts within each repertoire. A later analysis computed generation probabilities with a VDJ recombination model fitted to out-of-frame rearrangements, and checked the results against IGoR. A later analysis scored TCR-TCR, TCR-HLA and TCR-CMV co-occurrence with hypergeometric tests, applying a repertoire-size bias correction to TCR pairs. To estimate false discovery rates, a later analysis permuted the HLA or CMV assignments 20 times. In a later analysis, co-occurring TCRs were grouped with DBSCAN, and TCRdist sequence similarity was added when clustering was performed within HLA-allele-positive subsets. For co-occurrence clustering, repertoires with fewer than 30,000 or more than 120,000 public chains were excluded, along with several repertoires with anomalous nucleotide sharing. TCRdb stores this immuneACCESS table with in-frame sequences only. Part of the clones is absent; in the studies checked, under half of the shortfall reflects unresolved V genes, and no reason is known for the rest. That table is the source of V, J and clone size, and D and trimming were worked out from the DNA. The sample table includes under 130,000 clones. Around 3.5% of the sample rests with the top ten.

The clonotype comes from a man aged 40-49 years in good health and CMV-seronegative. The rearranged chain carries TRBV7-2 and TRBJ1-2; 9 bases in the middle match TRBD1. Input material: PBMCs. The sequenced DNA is TGTGCCAGCAGCTTCCGCCGACAGGGGGAGGGCTACACCTTC. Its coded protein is CASSFRRQGEGYTF.